This TCR beta chain came from a study of human CD8 memory T cell subsets. Study conclusions and caveats: The stem-like memory and precursor exhausted T cell populations displayed similarly high diversity, which was not the case for effector memory cells. Among the subsets, Chao1 estimates suggested that stem-like memory T cells were more diverse than precursor exhausted T cells.

A note on this clonotype: The antigen remains undetermined.

A UMI-labeled 5' RACE approach was the method that produced the TCR beta libraries. TCRdb reworked the 5' RACE reads into one entry per CDR3 protein, no DNA. This table holds about 9,300 distinct CDR3 sequences. The sequenced sample consisted of CD8+ T cells from PBMCs. The receptor was isolated from a human donor in good health.

The CDR3: CASSPSPSYEQYF. This chain connects TRBV18 to TRBJ2-7. CDR3 size: 13 residues. The V gene's germline CDR1 is KGHSH and CDR2 LQKENI. Full variable domain (rest looked up from reference TRBV18 and TRBJ2-7): NAGVMQNPRHLVRRRGQEARLRCSPMKGHSHVYWYRQLPEEGLKFMVYLQKENIIDESGMPKERFSAEFPKEGPSILRIQQVVRGDSAAYFCASSPSPSYEQYFGPGTRLTVT.